Sequencing of this T cell receptor beta chain was carried out in a study of identical twins. TCRdb called the 5' RACE reads again in MiXCR, with one record for every CDR3 protein. The table lists 500,000 to 600,000 distinct CDR3 sequences, less than 25% of them singletons. CDR3 length equals 9 residues. The data were also submitted as part of a second study, on T cells expressing NK-cell markers.

Sequenced: CD4+ T cells sorted from blood. The sequence derives from a woman between 18 and 29 years old in good health. This rearrangement joins TRBV21-1 to TRBJ2-3; the table names TRBD1, a call not compared with the DNA. TRBV21-1 is termed a pseudogene. As DNA, the CDR3 is TGTGCCACCGGGCTGAGAGCAGATTTT. This codes for CATGLRADF.